Following are 5 T cell receptor beta chains from one sample sequenced in a study of OX40 agonist ivuxolimab in advanced cancers. The table came from immunoSEQ multiplex PCR; TCRdb's copy has only in-frame clones and leaves some out. The repertoire holds over 15,000 clones, about 87% seen once, with 30% to 35% in the top ten. The material was CD4+ or CD8+ T cells sorted from blood, obtained in a trial of the OX40 agonist ivuxolimab. Every receptor here comes from an adult with an advanced solid tumor such as melanoma, head and neck, liver or kidney cancer.

The chain joins TRBV9 to TRBJ2-7, with a tentative D call TRBD1 (6 bases). Trimming removed 4 bases at V and 6 bases at J, with 17 bases between. Germline assignment: CDR1 SGDLS and CDR2 YYNGEE. There are 14 residues in the CDR3. CDR3 region: CASSPGGQISEQYF. CDR3 DNA: TGTGCCAGCAGCCCAGGTGGACAGATATCCGAGCAGTACTTC.

This sequence joins TRBV19 and TRBJ2-3, with no clear D. This CDR3 comprises 11 residues. Germline loops: CDR1 LNHDA, CDR2 SQIVND (reference sequence). The V gene lost 3 bases and the J gene lost 6 bases, with 4 bases spanning the gap. The CDR3 here is CASSIVDTQYF. CDR3 DNA: TGTGCCAGTAGTATTGTGGATACGCAGTATTTT.

This clone was recorded only once. The V call is TRBV29-1, the J call TRBJ1-1; D uncertain. This CDR3 contains 11 residues. Germline lookup yields CDR1 SQVTM and CDR2 ANQGSEA. V was cut by 8 bases and J by 5 bases, with 12 bases left in between. The CDR3 DNA sequence: TGCAGCACCATGCTGGGGACTGAAGCTTTCTTT. This translates into CSTMLGTEAFF. Drawing the rest from reference TRBV29-1 and TRBJ1-1, the complete variable domain is SAVISQKPSRDICQRGTSLTIQCQVDSQVTMMFWYRQQPGQSLTLIATANQGSEATYESGFVIDKFPISRPNLTFSTLTVSNMSPEDSSIYLCSTMLGTEAFFGQGTRLTVV.

The chain recombines TRBV7-9 with TRBJ1-4; the match to TRBD1 covers 10 bases. The CDR3 runs to 15 residues. Germline lookup yields CDR1 SEHNR and CDR2 FQNEAQ (reference sequence). The V segment lost 5 bases and the J segment 8 bases; nucleotides outside the gene matches: 8. This CDR3 reads CASSLPWDRGEKLFF. Written as DNA, the CDR3 is TGTGCCAGCAGCCTTCCCTGGGACAGGGGCGAAAAACTGTTTTTT.

The chain joins TRBV7-9 to TRBJ2-2; D uncertain. In germline, CDR1 is SEHNR, CDR2 FQNEAQ (reference sequence). With 0 bases removed from V and 0 bases from J, the gap between germline ends came to 5 bases. This CDR3 region has 15 residues. CDR3 in amino acids: CASSLAEANTGELFF. DNA for the CDR3: TGTGCCAGCAGCTTAGCGGAAGCGAACACCGGGGAGCTGTTTTTT.